The 23 T cell receptor beta chains in this list originate from one sample, sequenced in a study of tumor-infiltrating lymphocytes in primary liver carcinoma (dated by TCRdb to between 2016 and 2019). Sequencing was carried out with an Illumina HiSeq 2500. TCRbeta-specific cDNA was reverse-transcribed from approximately 0.5 ug total RNA using a constant-region primer and ProtoScript II reverse transcriptase. Three nested multiplex PCR rounds, following a slightly modified ARM-PCR procedure, were used to build the TCRbeta libraries. Each of the first two PCR rounds ran for roughly 9 cycles and used multiplex TRBV1-TRBV30 forward primers together with a Cbeta reverse primer. TCRdb reran the public reads through fastp at Q25 and MiXCR, keeping productive beta chains. Entries that share a CDR3 protein sequence are merged under the most common genes and DNA. The sample profile shows approximately 300,000 distinct CDR3 sequences; about 62% of them were found once. Roughly 9% of the sample goes to the ten largest clones.

RNA from unsorted whole blood was extracted with TRIzol reagent, and germline DNA was obtained with the DNeasy Blood & Tissue kit. Sequenced material: peripheral blood. The receptors here all came from a man aged 40-55 years with primary liver carcinoma and hepatitis B virus infection.

The chain employs TRBV7-9 and TRBJ1-2, with D hard to call. The germline V and J ends were trimmed by 8 bases and 8 bases, with 18 bases remaining between them. CDR1 SEHNR and CDR2 FQNEAQ come from the germline V gene (reference sequence). The CDR3 contains 13 residues. The CDR3 coding sequence is TGTGCCAGCGCGGAGAACACAAGGGAGGGCTACACCTTC. It yields the protein CASAENTREGYTF.

Notes on this clonotype: This may stem from a read error, because a much larger clone lies one nucleotide away. The chain has TRBV6-2 or TRBV6-3 and TRBJ2-7; TRBD1 matches at 7 bases. The trim removed 3 bases at V and 5 bases at J, leaving 7 bases unmatched. This CDR3 contains 14 residues. Germline-derived CDR1 and CDR2 are MNHEY and SVGEGT. CDR3 loop: CASSYRQGWDEQYF. DNA of the CDR3: TGTGCCAGCAGTTATAGACAGGGATGGGACGAGCAGTACTTC.

The CDR3 loop reads CASSLNSGTNEKLFF. DNA of the CDR3: TGTGCCAGCAGCTTGAATTCCGGGACCAATGAAAAACTGTTTTTT. The chain combines TRBV7-9 with TRBJ1-4, with D tentatively TRBD1 (5 bases). CDR3 length: 15 amino acids. Trimming took off 3 bases at V and 5 bases at J, with 13 bases between the two ends. CDR1 and CDR2 from the germline V gene are SEHNR and FQNEAQ (reference sequence).

Details on this clonotype: A read error may produce the germline difference seen at one junction end. The chain uses TRBV28 and TRBJ2-7, with D maybe TRBD1 (6 bases). The CDR3 runs 15 residues. Germline V gives CDR1 MDHEN, CDR2 SYDVKM. The DNA of the CDR3 is TGTGCCAGCACCCCCGGAGTACAGGGCACCTACGAGCGGTACTTC. The encoded protein is CASTPGVQGTYERYF.

Of note for this clonotype: The missing conserved phenylalanine or tryptophan at the end of this CDR3 makes a read error likely. V gene TRBV12-5 combines with J gene TRBJ1-1; D is ambiguous. Deletions cut 0 bases from V and 1 base from J, with 6 bases between. Germline assignment: CDR1 LGHNT and CDR2 FRNRAP. The CDR3 runs 14 residues. The CDR3 loop reads CASGLVTRNTEAFY. The CDR3 DNA reads as TGTGCTAGTGGTTTGGTAACGAGGAACACTGAAGCTTTCTAT.

Turning to this clonotype: A much larger clonotype is one base distant, so this may be a read error. V is TRBV4-3 and J is TRBJ2-3; TRBD1 matches 7 bases. Germline trimming cut 3 bases from V and 7 bases from J; bases unmatched to any gene: 10. CDR1 LGHNA and CDR2 YSLEER come from the germline V gene. CDR3 length: 15 amino acids. This chain's CDR3 is CASSQTRHRGHTQYF. DNA for the CDR3: TGCGCCAGCAGCCAGACCCGACACAGGGGACATACGCAGTATTTT.

A word on this clonotype: This may come from a read error, since a much larger clone is one base off. The rearrangement joins TRBV6-5 to TRBJ1-4; the D gene is possibly TRBD1 (5 bases). CDR1 is MNHEY, CDR2 SVGAGI, per germline. The CDR3 loop spans 13 amino acids. V lost 6 bases, J lost 11 bases, and 16 bases lay in between. The CDR3 region has the DNA TGTGCCAGCAGCCTCAGGACATGGGGGAAACTGTTTTTT. Amino acids: CASSLRTWGKLFF.

This clonotype was seen a few times. The rearrangement links TRBV6-5 to TRBJ2-3; 9 positions agree with TRBD2. This CDR3 has 17 residues. V lost 5 bases and J lost 5; bases outside the gene matches: 14. The germline CDR1 and CDR2 sequences are MNHEY and SVGAGI. The CDR3 region is CASSPDPLAGDGDTQYF. DNA of the CDR3: TGTGCCAGCAGTCCCGACCCCTTAGCGGGAGATGGAGATACGCAGTATTTT.

In this sample, this clonotype turned up a few times. The genes are TRBV7-8 and TRBJ1-4; the D is unclear. This CDR3 has 14 residues. V lost 1 base and J 8 bases, leaving 11 bases between the germline ends. Germline lookup yields CDR1 SGHVS and CDR2 FQNEAQ. This chain's CDR3 is CASSLGQDFEKLFF. The CDR3 nucleotides read TGTGCCAGCAGCTTAGGGCAGGATTTCGAAAAACTGTTTTTT.

A note on this clonotype: The conserved phenylalanine or tryptophan normally closing the CDR3 is absent here, so this likely arose from a read error. The chain joins TRBV10-3 to TRBJ2-1, with TRBD2 matching over 7 bases. Germline CDR1 is ENHRY and CDR2 is SYGVKD. There are 16 residues in the CDR3. This chain's CDR3 is CAISDSAGRGDNEQFL. The CDR3 nucleotides are TGTGCCATAAGTGATAGTGCAGGGAGGGGAGACAATGAGCAGTTCCTC.

This clonotype was recorded once. A much larger clone lies a single base off, so this may be a read error. This chain uses TRBV4-2 with TRBJ2-7; 8 nucleotides match TRBD2. The CDR3 totals 21 residues. Germline CDR1 is LGHNA and CDR2 is YNFKEQ. The DNA of the CDR3 is TGTGCCAGCAGCCAAAAAGGGGTTGGTGGCGAGCGGGAGTTCGGGACCTACGATCAGTACTTC. It yields the protein CASSQKGVGGEREFGTYDQYF.

This clonotype was seen repeatedly, ten times or more. This chain uses TRBV5-5 with TRBJ2-7, with D possibly matching TRBD2 (5 bases). Trimming pared 1 base from V and 2 bases from J, leaving 13 bases between. The germline V gene has CDR1 SGHKS and CDR2 YYEKEE (reference sequence). The CDR3 length is 15 residues. CDR3 in amino acids: CASSLIGLAAYEQYF. The DNA of the CDR3 is TGTGCCAGCAGCTTGATTGGCCTAGCAGCCTACGAGCAGTACTTC.

The J gene is TRBJ2-6, the V gene TRBV6-1; maybe TRBD2 (6 bases). The CDR3 contains 17 residues. The germline V gene encodes CDR1 MNHNS and CDR2 SASEGT. V shed 5 bases and J shed 2 bases, with 16 bases lying between them. The CDR3 DNA reads TGTGCCAGCAGTATAAGGACTACACGGACTGGGGCCAACGTCCTGACTTTC. This sequence encodes CASSIRTTRTGANVLTF.

The chain recombines TRBV6-5 with TRBJ2-3; TRBD2 aligns across 10 bases. V lost 6 bases to trimming and J lost 2 bases; unmatched junction nucleotides: 5. Looked up from germline, CDR1 is MNHEY and CDR2 is SVGAGI. The CDR3 covers 15 residues. In DNA form, the CDR3 reads TGTGCCAGCAGGGTTAGCGGGAGGCTCACAGATACGCAGTATTTT. Translated, it gives CASRVSGRLTDTQYF.

Comments on this clonotype: This could be a read error, since a much larger clone is one nucleotide away. This rearrangement joins TRBV6-5 to TRBJ2-7; 8 bases are shared with TRBD1. CDR1 is MNHEY and CDR2 is SVGAGI in the germline V gene. This CDR3 is 11 amino acids long. CDR3 sequence reads: CTSSRTGTEYF. The CDR3 nucleotides read TGTACCAGCAGCCGGACAGGGACGGAGTACTTC.

About this clonotype itself: The junction and the germline gene differ at one end; a read error may be behind it. The chain employs TRBV4-3 and TRBJ2-2; weak D call: TRBD2 (5 bases). The germline V gene has CDR1 LGHNA and CDR2 YSLEER. This CDR3 has 14 residues. This CDR3 reads CVSRISADIGELFF. The CDR3 DNA follows: TGCGTCAGCAGAATTAGCGCCGACATCGGGGAGCTGTTTTTT.

This clonotype was observed at least ten times. The gene calls are TRBV29-1 and TRBJ2-1, with 7 bases lining up with TRBD2. The length of the CDR3 is 13 residues. Losses at the gene ends were 4 bases for V and 6 bases for J; bases not matched to a gene: 6. Germline V gene data show CDR1 as SQVTM and CDR2 as ANQGSEA. This chain's CDR3 is CSVGGGVTNEQFF. The CDR3 bases are TGCAGCGTTGGGGGGGGAGTCACCAATGAGCAGTTCTTC.

Turning to this clonotype: The junction departs from germline at one end; a sequencing error may be responsible. The chain carries TRBV11-2 and TRBJ2-1; TRBD2 matches at 12 bases. The length of the CDR3 is 15 residues. The V gene's germline CDR1 is SGHAT and CDR2 FQNNGV. DNA for the CDR3: TGTGGCAGCAGCGAGGGACTAGCGGGCTACAATGAGCAATTCTTC. Its translation is CGSSEGLAGYNEQFF.

For this clonotype: A read error may explain this, as a much larger clone is one base away. The V and J genes are TRBV6-5 and TRBJ2-1; D gene unclear. The CDR3 is made up of 11 amino acids. The germline V gene has CDR1 MNHEY and CDR2 SVGAGI. The V end lost 0 bases, the J end lost 11 bases, and 5 bases lay between the germline ends. CDR3 amino acids: CASSYSTKQFF. The CDR3 region has the DNA TGTGCCAGCAGTTACTCGACAAAGCAGTTCTTC.

About this clonotype itself: The germline gene is not matched at one end of the junction; a read error may be the cause. The chain employs TRBV11-1 and TRBJ2-1; D may match TRBD1 or TRBD2 (7 bases each). Germline CDR1 and CDR2: SGHAT and FQDESV (reference sequence). The CDR3 contains 16 residues. The CDR3 DNA follows: TGTGCCGGCAGCTCCACAGGGGAGGGATGGGACAATGAGCAGCTCTTC. Translated, it gives CAGSSTGEGWDNEQLF. The full variable domain, with the rest looked up from reference TRBV11-1 and TRBJ2-1, is EAEVAQSPRYKITEKSQAVAFWCDPISGHATLYWYRQILGQGPELLVQFQDESVVDDSQLPKDRFSAERLKGVDSTLKIQPAELGDSAMYLCAGSSTGEGWDNEQLFGPGTRLTVL.

This clonotype is a singleton in its sample. One end of the junction is discordant with germline, which a read error may explain. The chain uses TRBV4-2 and TRBJ2-2; D not certain. Germline-derived CDR1 and CDR2 are LGHNA and YNFKEQ. The CDR3 loop spans 18 amino acids. The CDR3 bases are TGTGCCAGCAACCAAGCCTTCTCCTCTACGCCGAACACCGGGGAGCTGTTTTTT. Protein: CASNQAFSSTPNTGELFF.

Note on this clonotype: This CDR3 is missing its conserved last phenylalanine or tryptophan, likely due to a read error. The CDR3: CSVLEGEAYNEQFL. For the CDR3, the DNA is TGCAGCGTCCTAGAGGGAGAGGCCTACAATGAGCAGTTCCTC. This chain connects TRBV29-1 to TRBJ2-1; TRBD2 might be the D (5 bases). This CDR3 spans 14 amino acids. Trimming removed 6 bases from V and 2 bases from J, with 14 bases in between. Germline V lookup: CDR1 SQVTM, CDR2 ANQGSEA.

This clonotype was counted a few times. V usage is TRBV14 and J usage is TRBJ2-5, with a possible D match to TRBD1 (5 bases). This CDR3 contains 13 residues. CDR1 and CDR2 from the germline V gene are SGHDN and FVKESK. Trimming cost V 7 bases and J 7 bases, with 16 bases left between them. DNA for the CDR3: TGTGCCAGCACCCTAGGGCCCCAGGGGACCCAGTACTTC. Its translation is CASTLGPQGTQYF. The whole variable domain, filled in from reference TRBV14 and TRBJ2-5, reads EAGVTQFPSHSVIEKGQTVTLRCDPISGHDNLYWYRRVMGKEIKFLLHFVKESKQDESGMPNNRFLAERTGGTYSTLKVQPAELEDSGVYFCASTLGPQGTQYFGPGTRLLVL.